This T cell receptor beta chain was observed in a study of siplizumab effects on memory and regulatory T cells. Clones were read by immunoSEQ multiplex PCR, and TCRdb kept only the in-frame ones, dropping some. The table has tens of thousands of clones, roughly 80% seen once. Three pairs of donors had their unstimulated naive, memory, effector memory and TEMRA subsets sequenced. A remark on this clone: Its antigen is not identified.

This CDR3 spans 14 amino acids. From germline, CDR1 is MNHNY and CDR2 SVGAGI (reference sequence). The ends lost 5 bases at V and 6 bases at J; junction bases unmatched: 7. Study-wide findings and caveats: Fewer alloreactive sequences mapped to unstimulated CD4+ memory cells under siplizumab. Naive T cell populations appeared to exhibit greater diversity than memory cells and appeared to be major alloresponse contributors.

This chain uses TRBV6-6 with TRBJ2-7, with 10 bases lining up with TRBD1. The clonotype originates from a human donor in good health. The sequenced material came from memory CD4+ T cells sorted from blood. CDR3 bases: TGTGCCAGCAGTACGGGACAGGGGACAGGCGAGCAGTACTTC. Its translation: CASSTGQGTGEQYF.